Sequencing of this T cell receptor beta chain was carried out in a study of blood T cell repertoires in COVID-19. Across the whole study: Sites across the United States, Italy and Spain contributed samples from acute and convalescent COVID-19. Sources were T cells, B-cell-depleted T cells, or PBMCs; the material itself was cDNA or gDNA.

Per the authors' pipeline: Scientists estimated how many nucleated cells there were by amplifying reference gene primers. Profiled with immunoSEQ multiplex PCR; TCRdb holds only in-frame clones, not every one. The D gene and trimming were derived from the DNA, and the V and J assignments and clone size from that table. Of some 45,000 clones listed, more than 80% are singletons. CDR3 size: 14 residues. Germline assignment: CDR1 SGHVS and CDR2 FQNEAQ. Trimming removed 1 base at V and 0 bases at J, with 4 bases between. This clonotype was obtained from a man older than 75 in a cohort sampled during active COVID-19. The chain employs TRBV7-8 and TRBJ1-3, with D uncertain. The sample consisted of peripheral blood. The CDR3 region has the DNA TGTGCCAGCAGCTTAGACAGCTCTGGAAACACCATATATTTT. Protein: CASSLDSSGNTIYF. Based on the CDR3 plus reference TRBV7-8 and TRBJ1-3, the full variable domain is GAGVSQSPRYKVAKRGQDVALRCDPISGHVSLFWYQQALGQGPEFLTYFQNEAQLDKSGLPSDRFFAERPEGSVSTLKIQRTQQEDSAVYLCASSLDSSGNTIYFGEGSWLTVV.